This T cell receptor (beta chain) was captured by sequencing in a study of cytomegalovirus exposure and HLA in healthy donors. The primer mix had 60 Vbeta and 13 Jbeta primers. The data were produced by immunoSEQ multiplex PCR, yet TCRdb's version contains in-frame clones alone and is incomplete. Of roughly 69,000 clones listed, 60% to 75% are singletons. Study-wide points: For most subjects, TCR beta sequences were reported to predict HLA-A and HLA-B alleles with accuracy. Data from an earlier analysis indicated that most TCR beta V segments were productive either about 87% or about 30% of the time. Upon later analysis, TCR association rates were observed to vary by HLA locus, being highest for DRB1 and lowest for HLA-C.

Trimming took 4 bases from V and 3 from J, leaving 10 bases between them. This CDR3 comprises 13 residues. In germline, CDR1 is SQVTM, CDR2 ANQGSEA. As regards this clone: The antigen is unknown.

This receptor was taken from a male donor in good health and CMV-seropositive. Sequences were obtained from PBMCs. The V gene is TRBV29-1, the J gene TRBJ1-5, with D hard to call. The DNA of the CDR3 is TGCAGCGTTGCTTCGGGGTTCAATCAGCCCCAGCATTTT. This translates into CSVASGFNQPQHF.